The rows below give T cell receptor beta chains drawn from one sample of a study of cytomegalovirus exposure and HLA in healthy donors. The table came from immunoSEQ multiplex PCR; TCRdb's copy has only in-frame clones and leaves some out. The sample lists about 180,000 clones; about 85% were seen once. The material sequenced was PBMCs. All receptors come from a man aged 18 to 35 in good health and CMV-seropositive. CDR3s include the opening cysteine and the closing phenylalanine or tryptophan. The D gene is left open where the match is weak. Clone size appears in some rows only: once, few, many, or a class for an expanded clone.

clone size	J gene	V gene	D gene	CDR3 protein	CDR3 DNA
NA	TRBJ2-7	TRBV27	NA	CASRLQGREAYEQYF	TGTGCCAGCAGATTACAGGGCAGGGAAGCCTACGAGCAGTACTTC
NA	TRBJ2-5	TRBV9	NA	CASSVEEGGEQETQYF	TGTGCCAGCAGCGTAGAGGAGGGCGGAGAACAAGAGACCCAGTACTTC
NA	TRBJ2-5	TRBV7-9	TRBD2	CASSSTSGETQYF	TGTGCCAGCAGCTCTACTAGCGGAGAGACCCAGTACTTC
once	TRBJ1-3	TRBV4-1	TRBD1	CASSQASGGYGNTIYF	TGCGCCAGCAGCCAAGCATCAGGGGGGTATGGAAACACCATATATTTT
NA	TRBJ1-5	TRBV5-5	NA	CASSLDGANQPQHF	TGTGCCAGCAGCTTGGATGGGGCTAATCAGCCCCAGCATTTT
NA	TRBJ2-4	TRBV27	TRBD1	CATRITGGPGISIQYF	TGTGCCACCAGGATAACAGGGGGGCCAGGGATAAGCATTCAGTACTTC
NA	TRBJ2-7	TRBV5-1	NA	CASSPGTSPYEQYF	TGCGCCAGCAGCCCAGGGACATCTCCGTACGAGCAGTACTTC
NA	TRBJ1-2	TRBV19	NA	CASSTLGGPNYGYTF	TGTGCCAGTAGTACCCTCGGTGGGCCTAACTATGGCTACACCTTC
NA	TRBJ1-2	TRBV10-3	TRBD1	CAIMVQTGVGYTF	TGTGCCATCATGGTCCAGACAGGGGTCGGCTACACCTTC
NA	TRBJ2-2	TRBV9	TRBD2	CASSVSGGHTGELFF	TGTGCCAGCAGCGTAAGCGGGGGCCACACCGGGGAGCTGTTTTTT
NA	TRBJ2-1	TRBV28	TRBD1	CASRIGTGYNEQFF	TGTGCCAGTCGCATCGGGACAGGTTATAATGAGCAGTTCTTC
NA	TRBJ2-1	TRBV27	TRBD1	CASSRTGHNEQFF	TGTGCCAGCAGTCGGACAGGGCACAATGAGCAGTTCTTC
NA	TRBJ2-7	TRBV6-5	NA	CASSVKTQISYEQYF	TGTGCCAGCAGCGTGAAGACACAGATTTCCTACGAGCAGTACTTC
NA	TRBJ1-5	TRBV28	NA	CASSSFFWGGSQPQHF	TGTGCCAGCAGCTCTTTTTTTTGGGGGGGTTCTCAGCCCCAGCATTTT
NA	TRBJ2-1	TRBV5-4	TRBD2	CASSLTSGKINEQFF	TGTGCCAGCAGCTTAACTAGCGGGAAGATCAATGAGCAGTTCTTC
NA	TRBJ2-7	TRBV28	TRBD1	CASSSTGTDYEQYF	TGTGCCAGCAGTTCTACCGGGACAGATTACGAGCAGTACTTC
NA	TRBJ1-6	TRBV5-1	NA	CASSLPDNSPLHF	TGCGCCAGCAGCCTCCCAGATAATTCACCCCTCCACTTT
NA	TRBJ1-1	TRBV6-5	NA	CASSYSDQQLSTEAFF	TGTGCCAGCAGTTACTCGGATCAACAGTTAAGCACTGAAGCTTTCTTT
NA	TRBJ2-5	TRBV5-1	NA	CASRFDNQETQYF	TGCGCCAGCAGATTCGACAACCAAGAGACCCAGTACTTC
NA	TRBJ1-1	TRBV4-1	NA	CASSQGRGTEAFF	TGCGCCAGCAGCCAGGGTAGGGGAACTGAAGCTTTCTTT
NA	TRBJ1-2	TRBV2	TRBD1	CASSSGDRVSGYTF	TGTGCCAGCAGTTCTGGGGACAGGGTGTCTGGCTACACCTTC
NA	TRBJ2-7	TRBV25-1	NA	CASSEGPRNYEQYF	TGTGCCAGCAGTGAAGGCCCCAGGAACTACGAGCAGTACTTC
NA	TRBJ2-1	TRBV27	TRBD1	CASRKQGQAEQFF	TGTGCCAGCAGGAAACAGGGGCAGGCTGAGCAGTTCTTC
NA	TRBJ2-3	TRBV6-1	TRBD1	CATWTGRSTDTQYF	TGTGCCACCTGGACAGGGAGGAGCACAGATACGCAGTATTTT
NA	TRBJ1-5	TRBV28	NA	CASRFRVNGNQPQHF	TGTGCCAGCAGGTTCAGGGTAAATGGCAATCAGCCCCAGCATTTT
NA	TRBJ2-5	TRBV19	TRBD2	CASSTRLGGETQYF	TGTGCCAGTAGTACCCGTCTGGGAGGGGAGACCCAGTACTTC
NA	TRBJ1-2	TRBV7-2	NA	CASSLARSYGYTF	TGTGCCAGCAGCTTAGCTCGCAGCTATGGCTACACCTTC
NA	TRBJ2-3	TRBV18	TRBD2	CASSPPGGVVTDTQYF	TGTGCCAGCTCACCACCGGGGGGGGTGGTTACAGATACGCAGTATTTT
NA	TRBJ1-1	TRBV21-1	NA	CASSKEFQGGSTEAFF	TGTGCCAGCAGCAAAGAGTTTCAGGGCGGGAGCACTGAAGCTTTCTTT
NA	TRBJ2-5	TRBV5-1	TRBD1	CASSLMTGGEETQYF	TGCGCCAGCAGCTTGATGACAGGGGGCGAGGAGACCCAGTACTTC